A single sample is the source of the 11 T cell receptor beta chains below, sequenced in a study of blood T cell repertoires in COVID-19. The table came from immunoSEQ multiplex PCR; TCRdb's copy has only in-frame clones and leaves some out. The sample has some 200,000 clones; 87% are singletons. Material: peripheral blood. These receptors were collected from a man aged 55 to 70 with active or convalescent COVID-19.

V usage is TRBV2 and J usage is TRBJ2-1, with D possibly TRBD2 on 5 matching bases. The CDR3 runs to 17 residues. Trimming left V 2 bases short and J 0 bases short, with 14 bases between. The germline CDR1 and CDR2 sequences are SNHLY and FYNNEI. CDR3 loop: CASSERGTSSSYNEQFF. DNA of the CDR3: TGTGCCAGCAGTGAACGGGGAACAAGCAGCTCCTACAATGAGCAGTTCTTC.

This chain's CDR3 is CASSLGSGSGEQFF. CDR3 in DNA: TGTGCCAGCAGCTTAGGGTCAGGCTCGGGGGAGCAGTTCTTC. The chain has TRBV7-3 and TRBJ2-1, with a possible D match to TRBD2 (5 bases). Germline-derived CDR1 and CDR2 are SGHTA and FQGTGA. There are 14 residues in the CDR3. Trimming removed 2 bases at V and 10 bases at J, with 15 bases between.

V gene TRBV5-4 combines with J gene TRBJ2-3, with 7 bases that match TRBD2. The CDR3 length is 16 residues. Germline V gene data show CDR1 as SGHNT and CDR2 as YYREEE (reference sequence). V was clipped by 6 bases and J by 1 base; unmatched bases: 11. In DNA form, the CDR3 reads TGTGCCAGCAACGAAGGCGGGGGAGGCGGCACAGATACGCAGTATTTT. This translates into CASNEGGGGGTDTQYF.

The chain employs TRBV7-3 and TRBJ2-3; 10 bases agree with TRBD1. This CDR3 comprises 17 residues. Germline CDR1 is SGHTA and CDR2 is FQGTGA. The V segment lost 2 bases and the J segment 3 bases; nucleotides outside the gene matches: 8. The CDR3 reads CASSLGWDRGVTDTQYF. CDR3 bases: TGTGCCAGCAGCTTAGGATGGGACAGGGGTGTAACAGATACGCAGTATTTT.

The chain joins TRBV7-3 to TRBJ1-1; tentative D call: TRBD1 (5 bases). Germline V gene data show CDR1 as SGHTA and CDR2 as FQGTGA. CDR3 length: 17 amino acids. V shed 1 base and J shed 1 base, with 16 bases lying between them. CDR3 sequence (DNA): TGTGCCAGCAGCTTAAGGGGGGTCGGGGACCCGAACACTGAAGCTTTCTTT. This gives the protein CASSLRGVGDPNTEAFF.

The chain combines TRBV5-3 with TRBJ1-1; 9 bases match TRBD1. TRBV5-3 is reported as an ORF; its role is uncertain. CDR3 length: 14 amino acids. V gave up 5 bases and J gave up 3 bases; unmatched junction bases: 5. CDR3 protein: CARRPDRGDTEAFF. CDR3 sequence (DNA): TGTGCCAGAAGACCGGACAGGGGTGACACTGAAGCTTTCTTT.

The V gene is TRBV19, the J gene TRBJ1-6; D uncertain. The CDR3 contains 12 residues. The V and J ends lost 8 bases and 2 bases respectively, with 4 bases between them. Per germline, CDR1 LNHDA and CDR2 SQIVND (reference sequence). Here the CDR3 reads CASSAYNSPLHF. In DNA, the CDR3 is TGTGCCAGTTCGGCCTATAATTCACCCCTCCACTTT.

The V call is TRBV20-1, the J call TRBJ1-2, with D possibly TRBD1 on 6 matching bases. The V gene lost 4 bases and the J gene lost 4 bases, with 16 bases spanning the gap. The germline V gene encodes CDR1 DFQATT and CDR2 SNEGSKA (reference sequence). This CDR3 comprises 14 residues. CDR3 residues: CSATEGTTPYGYTF. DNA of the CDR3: TGCAGTGCTACTGAGGGGACAACTCCCTATGGCTACACCTTC.

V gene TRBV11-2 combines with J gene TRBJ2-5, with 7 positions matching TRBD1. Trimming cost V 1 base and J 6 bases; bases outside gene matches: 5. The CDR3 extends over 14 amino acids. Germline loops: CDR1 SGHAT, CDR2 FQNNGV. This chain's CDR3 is CASSLGQGMKTQYF. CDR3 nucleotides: TGTGCCAGCAGCTTAGGACAGGGTATGAAGACCCAGTACTTC.

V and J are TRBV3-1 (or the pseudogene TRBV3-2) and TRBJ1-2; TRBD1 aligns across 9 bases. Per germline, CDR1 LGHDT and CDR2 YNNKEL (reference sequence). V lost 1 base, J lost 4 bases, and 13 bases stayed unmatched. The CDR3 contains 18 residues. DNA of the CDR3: TGTGCCAGCAGCCAAGGAGTCGACAGGGGGTCCTATTTCTATGGCTACACCTTC. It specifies CASSQGVDRGSYFYGYTF.

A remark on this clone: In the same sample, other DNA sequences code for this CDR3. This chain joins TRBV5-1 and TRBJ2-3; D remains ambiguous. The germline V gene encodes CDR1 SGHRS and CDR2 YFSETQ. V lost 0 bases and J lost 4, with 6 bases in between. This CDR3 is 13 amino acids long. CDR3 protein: CASSLAPADTQYF. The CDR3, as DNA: TGCGCCAGCAGCTTGGCCCCGGCAGATACGCAGTATTTT.